This TCR beta chain was recovered during a study of OX40 agonist ivuxolimab in advanced cancers. Study background: Patient treatment consisted of intravenous ivuxolimab administration every 2 weeks at 0.01 to 10 mg/kg. Participants could have had prior anti-PD-1, anti-PD-L1 or anti-CTLA-4 therapy, and about 37% had some.

Autoimmune disease history or systemic immunosuppression excluded patients. Sequencing was performed with immunoSEQ multiplex PCR; in TCRdb, only in-frame clones are kept and a portion is missing. The sample has some 70,000 clones, approximately 84% seen once. Study conclusions and caveats: Averaged across samples, CD8+ T cells carried more expanded clones than CD4+ did.

Details on this clone: Its antigen remains unidentified. Because the CDR3 is missing its conserved closing phenylalanine or tryptophan, this is likely a read error.

This CDR3 is built from 12 residues. CDR1 is GTSNPN and CDR2 is SVGIG in the germline V gene (reference sequence). Trimming took 0 bases from V and 4 from J, leaving 4 bases between them. The sequencing used CD4+ or CD8+ T cells sorted from blood, collected in a trial of the OX40 agonist ivuxolimab. This rearrangement joins TRBV30 to TRBJ1-3; D is unresolved. This sequence was found in an adult with an advanced solid tumor such as melanoma, head and neck, liver or kidney cancer. The CDR3 DNA follows: TGTGCCTGGAGTGTGGGAGGAAACACCATATATCTT. Translated: CAWSVGGNTIYL.